Below are 3 T cell receptor beta chains sequenced from a single sample in a study of T cell repertoires in cytomegalovirus infection. A single record per CDR3 protein comes from TCRdb applying MiXCR to the reads. The data hold approximately 1,000,000 distinct CDR3 sequences, with roughly 30% observed a single time. No antigen has been identified for these receptors. The input for sequencing was cultured CD8+ T cells from PBMCs, taken from culture after CMV antigen stimulation. Every receptor here comes from a human donor in good health (CMV status not recorded). Some clones in this sample may be carry-over from other donors' samples.

This clonotype was picked up a small number of times. The chain links TRBV11-3 to TRBJ1-1; D is unclear. Deletions cut 7 bases from V and 4 bases from J, with 10 bases between. The CDR3 contains 12 residues. Germline V gene sequence: CDR1 SGHNT, CDR2 YENEEA. Written as DNA, the CDR3 is TGTGCCAGCAACCTCGTGGCCACTGAAGCTTTCTTT. Encoded protein: CASNLVATEAFF. The full variable domain, with the rest looked up from reference TRBV11-3 and TRBJ1-1, is EAGVVQSPRYKIIEKKQPVAFWCNPISGHNTLYWYLQNLGQGPELLIRYENEEAVDDSQLPKDRFSAERLKGVDSTLKIQPAELGDSAVYLCASNLVATEAFFGQGTRLTVV.

This clonotype occurred a few times. The rearrangement joins TRBV2 to TRBJ2-4, with 7 bases fitting TRBD2. This CDR3 is built from 14 residues. Germline V CDR1 and CDR2: SNHLY, FYNNEI. The ends lost 5 bases at V and 9 bases at J; junction bases unmatched: 10. CDR3 sequence: CASSPGRGGTIQYF. The DNA for the CDR3 is TGTGCCAGCAGTCCGGGGAGGGGAGGCACCATTCAGTACTTC.

This clonotype was seen many times. The rearrangement links TRBV7-6 to TRBJ2-5; D possibly uses TRBD1 or TRBD2 (5 bases each). The CDR3 consists of 12 residues. CDR1 is SGHVS and CDR2 is FNYEAQ in the germline V gene. V lost 6 bases and J lost 4, with 9 bases in between. The DNA of the CDR3 is TGTGCCAGCAGACGGGACCGAGAGACCCAGTACTTC. Its translation is CASRRDRETQYF.